The rows below give T cell receptor beta chains drawn from one sample of a study of Graves' ophthalmopathy and Graves' hyperthyroidism. TCRdb recomputed calls from the multiplex PCR reads with MiXCR, one row per CDR3 protein. The table records about 390,000 distinct CDR3 sequences, roughly a sixth of them present only once. Sequenced input: peripheral blood. All receptors come from an adult woman with stable Graves' hyperthyroidism. The conserved cysteine and the conserved F or W are not part of the CDR3 here. D genes are given only for firm matches.

v_gene,d_gene,CDR3aa
TRBV4-1,TRBD2,ASSQAGGRETYEQY
TRBV5-1,-,ASSLAGLQAWSSEQY
TRBV12-3/TRBV12-4,TRBD2,ASSAETSGKSYEQY
TRBV12-3/TRBV12-4,-,ASSLALYSGNTIY
TRBV12-3/TRBV12-4,-,ASRLLGSGELF
TRBV30,-,VWSRVALNTEAF
TRBV24-1,-,ATSPRTDSYEQY
TRBV7-9,-,ASSPPRGAYEQY
TRBV29-1,TRBD1,SVRGTDLNQPQH
TRBV30,-,ACVNGENIQY
TRBV20-1,-,SASSAYEQY
TRBV12-3/TRBV12-4,-,ASSYSQGSYNSPLH
TRBV6-2/TRBV6-3,-,ASSPDRFTGELF
TRBV7-3,TRBD2,ASSLSGSRTDTQY
TRBV6-1,-,ASREGTEAF
TRBV27,TRBD2,ASSLSPSAGGSYEQY
TRBV30,-,AWSGGSVAQH
TRBV10-3,-,AISESGGLNTEAF
TRBV24-1,-,ATSDAQVSGANVLT
TRBV20-1,TRBD2,SAGLAGAQETQY
TRBV20-1,TRBD1,SATLGTGNNQPQH
TRBV28,-,ASSPGTRVQPQH
TRBV7-8,-,ASSLTAVESTEAF
TRBV20-1,-,SAGQTDRSPLH
TRBV20-1,-,SASRQENTEAF
TRBV6-5,-,AGSSAAGTYEQY
TRBV28,-,ASSSAQLIYEQY
TRBV19,-,ASSMGLNTEAF
TRBV20-1,-,SAEDAYEQY
TRBV6-1,-,ASSEVGSYEQY
TRBV12-3/TRBV12-4,-,ASSSSNYGYT
TRBV30,TRBD1,AWSRGTGNNQPQH
TRBV7-9,-,ASSLATAGNTIY
TRBV10-3,-,AISELGVETQY
TRBV12-3/TRBV12-4,-,ASSWGSTEAF
TRBV30,TRBD1,AADPTGTYEQY
TRBV28,-,ASSWDGEVYEQY
TRBV20-1,TRBD1,SANRGSNEAF
TRBV11-2,-,ASSLGQQVTYEQY
TRBV7-2,TRBD2,ASSLVAGGRTGELF
TRBV7-8,TRBD1,ASSLVGTGTYGYT
TRBV6-5,TRBD2,ASSYGLAGVPYEQY
TRBV28,-,ASSGWAIDTEAF
TRBV6-1,-,ASSETLPYGYT
TRBV6-5,TRBD1,ASSLGQGHNYGYT
TRBV18,-,ASSPRPENTEAF
TRBV6-2/TRBV6-3,TRBD1,ASRRSPGTGLDEQY
TRBV28,-,ASSLTGSASYEQY
TRBV4-3,-,ASSELRGVDPPLH
TRBV20-1,-,SARDFRSTGELF
TRBV28,-,ASSIRRKETQY
TRBV4-3,-,ASSRTLTLPNTEAF
TRBV12-5,-,ASAGLVLGEQY
TRBV4-1,-,ASSQDGRDQPQH
TRBV30,-,AWSDPLGGGYTIY
TRBV6-1,TRBD2,ASSESARLAGGTGELF
TRBV20-1,TRBD1,SANTGVGQPQH